The 18 T cell receptor beta chains presented below share a single source sample, sequenced in a study of blood T cell repertoires in COVID-19. Repertoires were generated with immunoSEQ multiplex PCR, while TCRdb's copy carries only in-frame clones and drops some. Here the sample spans hundreds of thousands of clones, 65% to 90% being singletons. The sequencing sample was made of PBMCs or T cells enriched from blood (not recorded which). These receptors were collected from a man in his forties or fifties who had recovered from COVID-19.

The chain's CDR3 is CASSLNQNIQYF. In nucleotides, the CDR3 is TGTGCCAGCAGCCTCAACCAGAACATTCAGTACTTC. The chain recombines TRBV11-3 with TRBJ2-4; no reliable D call. Germline-derived CDR1 and CDR2 are SGHNT and YENEEA. Trimming stripped 5 bases from V and 7 bases from J, with 9 bases between. The CDR3 totals 12 residues. Full variable domain (remainder filled in from reference TRBV11-3 and TRBJ2-4): EAGVVQSPRYKIIEKKQPVAFWCNPISGHNTLYWYLQNLGQGPELLIRYENEEAVDDSQLPKDRFSAERLKGVDSTLKIQPAELGDSAVYLCASSLNQNIQYFGAGTRLSVL.

The chain combines TRBV12-3 or TRBV12-4 with TRBJ1-1; D call uncertain. Trimming cost V 1 base and J 7 bases, with 10 bases left between them. The CDR3 consists of 13 residues. The CDR3 coding sequence is TGTGCCAGCAGTTTAGATAGCGGGGTTGAAGCTTTCTTT. Residues: CASSLDSGVEAFF.

This sequence joins TRBV9 and TRBJ2-4; the D gene is possibly TRBD2 (5 bases). The CDR3 contains 16 residues. Trimming took 3 bases from V and 3 from J, leaving 16 bases between them. Germline CDR1 SGDLS, CDR2 YYNGEE. In DNA, the CDR3 is TGTGCCAGCAGCGCACCAAGCGGAGGCGACAAAAACATTCAGTACTTC. This gives the protein CASSAPSGGDKNIQYF.

The J gene is TRBJ2-5, the V gene TRBV24-1, with TRBD2 identical over 8 bases. V was pared by 2 bases and J by 3 bases, with 10 bases of the junction left unmatched. This CDR3 has 17 amino acids. Looked up from germline, CDR1 is KGHDR and CDR2 is SFDVKD. The CDR3 here is CATSDSSYRTSKETQYF. For the CDR3, the DNA is TGTGCCACCAGTGATTCTTCCTACCGGACTAGCAAAGAGACCCAGTACTTC.

The chain carries TRBV30 and TRBJ2-7, with D possibly being TRBD1 (6 bases). CDR3 length equals 12 residues. Between the trimmed V and J ends, which lost 4 bases and 1 base, there was a span of 8 bases. The germline CDR1 and CDR2 sequences are GTSNPN and SVGIG (reference sequence). CDR3 residues: CAWTDSSYEQYF. The CDR3 nucleotides read TGTGCCTGGACGGACAGTTCCTACGAGCAGTACTTC.

The chain joins TRBV27 to TRBJ1-2, with TRBD1 as a possible D gene (6 bases). Germline V lookup: CDR1 MNHEY, CDR2 SMNVEV (reference sequence). The CDR3 spans 13 residues. The ends were cut back, 3 bases at V and 8 bases at J, with 13 bases in the middle. CDR3 bases: TGTGCCAGCAGTTTTCCCTCAGGGGCCGGCTACACCTTC. Protein: CASSFPSGAGYTF.

This chain connects TRBV27 to TRBJ2-7; D perhaps matches TRBD2 (6 bases). Germline V CDR1 and CDR2: MNHEY, SMNVEV (reference sequence). The CDR3 has 13 residues. Trimming removed 5 bases from V and 6 bases from J, with 14 bases in between. CDR3 nucleotide sequence: TGTGCCAGCAGTCCCGGCCCCGGGGGCGAGCAGTACTTC. This encodes CASSPGPGGEQYF.

The V and J genes are TRBV5-5 and TRBJ1-5; D possibly corresponds to TRBD1 (5 bases). CDR1 is SGHKS, CDR2 YYEKEE, per germline (reference sequence). V lost 3 bases and J 4 bases, leaving 11 bases between the germline ends. CDR3 length: 14 residues. DNA of the CDR3: TGTGCCAGCAGCTGGGGAGGGGAGAATCAGCCCCAGCATTTT. Amino acids: CASSWGGENQPQHF.

The chain uses TRBV6-4 and TRBJ1-6, with 7 positions matching TRBD1. V was clipped by 6 bases and J by 6 bases; unmatched bases: 5. The CDR3 contains 14 residues. CDR1 and CDR2 (germline): MRHNA, SNTAGT. The CDR3 spells CASRTGQVNSPLHF. The CDR3 DNA follows: TGTGCCAGCAGAACCGGACAGGTTAATTCACCCCTCCACTTT.

This clone was seen a single time. The rearrangement joins TRBV6-5 to TRBJ1-2; 7 nucleotides agree with TRBD1. Germline-derived CDR1 and CDR2 are MNHEY and SVGAGI. The CDR3 has 14 residues. J lost 4 bases, V lost 5 bases, and 7 bases had no gene match. The DNA of the CDR3 is TGTGCCAGCAGTCCAGACAGGGACTCCTATGGCTACACCTTC. It translates to CASSPDRDSYGYTF.

The genes are TRBV19 and TRBJ1-6; no clear D gene. The CDR3 runs to 13 residues. Germline V gene sequence: CDR1 LNHDA, CDR2 SQIVND (reference sequence). Trimming removed 1 base from V and 8 bases from J, with 6 bases in between. The CDR3 loop is CASSIGPYSPLHF. CDR3 in DNA: TGTGCCAGTAGTATAGGGCCATATTCACCCCTCCACTTT.

The gene calls are TRBV6-5 and TRBJ2-1; 9 bases map to TRBD1. The trim removed 1 base at V and 5 bases at J, leaving 6 bases unmatched. Germline V lookup: CDR1 MNHEY, CDR2 SVGAGI. The CDR3 has 16 residues. The CDR3 here is CASSYFRQGVDNEQFF. The CDR3 nucleotides are TGTGCCAGCAGTTACTTCAGACAGGGGGTCGACAATGAGCAGTTCTTC.

The V call is TRBV3-1 (or the pseudogene TRBV3-2), the J call TRBJ2-4; TRBD2 agrees at 11 bases. The V gene's germline CDR1 is LGHDT and CDR2 YNNKEL (reference sequence). The CDR3 contains 16 residues. V lost 6 bases, J lost 2 bases, and 6 bases stayed unmatched. The CDR3 DNA reads TGTGCCAGCAGTATAGCGGGAGGGCAGACCAAAAACATTCAGTACTTC. This translates into CASSIAGGQTKNIQYF.

The rearrangement joins TRBV28 to TRBJ2-5; 15 positions agree with TRBD2. With 3 bases clipped from V and 4 bases from J, the junction kept 9 bases outside the gene matches. This CDR3 comprises 18 residues. Germline CDR1 reads MDHEN; CDR2 reads SYDVKM. CDR3 bases: TGTGCCAGCAGTTTGATCGGACTAGCGGGAGGGCCAGGAGAGACCCAGTACTTC. As protein: CASSLIGLAGGPGETQYF.

CDR3 coding DNA: TGCGCCAGCAGCAAGGACAGGGGGGTAACAGATACGCAGTATTTT. Translating it yields CASSKDRGVTDTQYF. The V call is TRBV5-1, the J call TRBJ2-3, with 10 bases that match TRBD1. The CDR3 extends over 15 amino acids. Germline lookup yields CDR1 SGHRS and CDR2 YFSETQ. The V and J ends lost 4 bases and 3 bases, in that order; junction bases with no gene match: 5.

This clone was recorded a few times. The J gene is TRBJ2-2, the V gene TRBV27, with TRBD1 matching over 7 bases. Germline values: CDR1 MNHEY, CDR2 SMNVEV (reference sequence). J gave up 5 bases and V 4 bases, and 7 bases lay outside the gene matches. This CDR3 has 15 residues. The CDR3 DNA follows: TGTGCCAGCAGTTCCTGGGACAGAGGGACCGGGGAGCTGTTTTTT. Protein sequence: CASSSWDRGTGELFF.

The genes are TRBV24-1 and TRBJ2-2; 8 bases map to TRBD1. The J segment lost 4 bases and the V segment lost 1 base, leaving 4 bases of the junction unmatched. The V gene's germline CDR1 is KGHDR and CDR2 SFDVKD. The CDR3 runs 16 residues. Here the CDR3 reads CATSDFGTGSTGELFF. The CDR3 DNA follows: TGTGCCACCAGTGATTTCGGGACAGGTAGCACCGGGGAGCTGTTTTTT.

The V call is TRBV12-3 or TRBV12-4, the J call TRBJ1-2; 8 bases line up with TRBD1. The CDR3 is made up of 13 amino acids. V shed 8 bases, J shed 6 bases, and the junction held 8 bases outside the gene matches. CDR3 sequence (DNA): TGTGCCAGCGCCGGACAGGGTCGGGATGGCTACACCTTC. Its protein is CASAGQGRDGYTF.